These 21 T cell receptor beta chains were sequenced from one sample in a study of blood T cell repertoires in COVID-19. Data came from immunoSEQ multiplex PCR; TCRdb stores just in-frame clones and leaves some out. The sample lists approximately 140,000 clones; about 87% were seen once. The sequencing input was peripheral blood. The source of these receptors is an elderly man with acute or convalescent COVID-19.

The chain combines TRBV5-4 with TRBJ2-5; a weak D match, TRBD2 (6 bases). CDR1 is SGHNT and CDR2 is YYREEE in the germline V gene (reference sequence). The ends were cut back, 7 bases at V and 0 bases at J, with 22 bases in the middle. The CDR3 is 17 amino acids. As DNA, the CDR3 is TGTGCCAGCCGACCCGGTTTCAGGTGGGAGGACCAAGAGACCCAGTACTTC. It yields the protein CASRPGFRWEDQETQYF.

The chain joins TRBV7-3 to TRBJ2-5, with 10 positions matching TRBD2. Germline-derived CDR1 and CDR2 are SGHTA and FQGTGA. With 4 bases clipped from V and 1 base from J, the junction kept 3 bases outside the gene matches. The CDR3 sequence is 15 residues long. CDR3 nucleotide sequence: TGTGCCAGCAGCTCCCTAGCGGGAGCCCAAGAGACCCAGTACTTC. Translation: CASSSLAGAQETQYF.

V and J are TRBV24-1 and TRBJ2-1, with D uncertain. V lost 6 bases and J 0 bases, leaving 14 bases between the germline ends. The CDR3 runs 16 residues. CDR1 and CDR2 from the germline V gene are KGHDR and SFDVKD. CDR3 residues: CATSPMGESSYNEQFF. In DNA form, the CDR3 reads TGTGCCACCAGTCCCATGGGCGAGAGCTCCTACAATGAGCAGTTCTTC.

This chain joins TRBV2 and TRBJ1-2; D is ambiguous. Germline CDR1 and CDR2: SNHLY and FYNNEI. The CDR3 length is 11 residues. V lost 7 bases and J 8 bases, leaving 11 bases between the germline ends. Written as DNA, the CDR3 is TGTGCCAGCACCTCAGGAAGAGGCTACACCTTC. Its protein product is CASTSGRGYTF.

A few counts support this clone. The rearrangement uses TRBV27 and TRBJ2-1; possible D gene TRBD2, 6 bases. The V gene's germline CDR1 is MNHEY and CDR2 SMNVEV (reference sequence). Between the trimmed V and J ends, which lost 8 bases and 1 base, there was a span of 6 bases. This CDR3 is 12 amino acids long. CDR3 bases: TGTGCCAGCGGGAGGTCCTACAATGAGCAGTTCTTC. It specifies CASGRSYNEQFF.

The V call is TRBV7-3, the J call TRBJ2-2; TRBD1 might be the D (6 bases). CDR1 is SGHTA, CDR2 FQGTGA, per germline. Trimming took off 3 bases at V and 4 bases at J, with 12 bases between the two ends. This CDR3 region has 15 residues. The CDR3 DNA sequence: TGTGCCAGCAGCTTTGCCGGGACACCCACCGGGGAGCTGTTTTTT. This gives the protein CASSFAGTPTGELFF.

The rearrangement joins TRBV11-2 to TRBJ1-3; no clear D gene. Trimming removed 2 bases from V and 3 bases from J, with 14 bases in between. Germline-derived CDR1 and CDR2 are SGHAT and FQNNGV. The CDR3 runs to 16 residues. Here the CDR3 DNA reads TGTGCCAGCAGCTTAATACGGTCCCTCGGTGGAAACACCATATATTTT. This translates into CASSLIRSLGGNTIYF.

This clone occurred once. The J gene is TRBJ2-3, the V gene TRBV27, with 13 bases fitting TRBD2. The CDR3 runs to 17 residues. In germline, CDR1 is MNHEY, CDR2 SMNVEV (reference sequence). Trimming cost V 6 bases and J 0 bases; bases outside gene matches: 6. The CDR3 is CASRATSGRLSTDTQYF. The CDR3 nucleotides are TGTGCCAGCAGGGCGACTAGCGGGAGGTTAAGCACAGATACGCAGTATTTT.

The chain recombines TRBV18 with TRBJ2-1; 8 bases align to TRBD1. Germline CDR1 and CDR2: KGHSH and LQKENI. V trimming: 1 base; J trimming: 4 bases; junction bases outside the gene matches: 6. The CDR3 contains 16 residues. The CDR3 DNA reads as TGTGCCAGCTCACCACTTCAGGGGGCTGGGTACAATGAGCAGTTCTTC. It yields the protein CASSPLQGAGYNEQFF.

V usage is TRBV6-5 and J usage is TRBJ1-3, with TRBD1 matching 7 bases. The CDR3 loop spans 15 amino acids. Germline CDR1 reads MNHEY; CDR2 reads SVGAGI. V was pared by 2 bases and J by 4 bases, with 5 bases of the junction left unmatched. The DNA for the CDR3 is TGTGCCAGCAGTTACACCCGACAGGGAGGAAACACCATATATTTT. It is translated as CASSYTRQGGNTIYF.

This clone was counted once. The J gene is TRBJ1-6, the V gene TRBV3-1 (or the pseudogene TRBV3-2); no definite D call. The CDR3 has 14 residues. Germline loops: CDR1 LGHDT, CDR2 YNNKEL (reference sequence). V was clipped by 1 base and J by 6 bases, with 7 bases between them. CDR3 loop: CASSQGQANSPLHF. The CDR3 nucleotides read TGTGCCAGCAGCCAAGGGCAGGCTAATTCACCCCTCCACTTT.

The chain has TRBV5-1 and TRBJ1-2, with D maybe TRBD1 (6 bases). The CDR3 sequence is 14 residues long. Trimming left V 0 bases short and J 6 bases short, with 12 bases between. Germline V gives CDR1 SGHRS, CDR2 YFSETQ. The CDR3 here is CASSLGRGLDGYTF. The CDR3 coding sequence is TGCGCCAGCAGCTTGGGCAGGGGACTAGATGGCTACACCTTC.

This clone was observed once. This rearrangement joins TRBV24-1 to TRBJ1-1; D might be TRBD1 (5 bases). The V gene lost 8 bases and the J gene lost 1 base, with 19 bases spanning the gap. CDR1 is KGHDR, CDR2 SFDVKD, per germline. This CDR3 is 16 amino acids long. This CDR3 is CATIIIRGRENTEAFF. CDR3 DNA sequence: TGTGCCACCATCATCATTCGGGGGAGAGAGAACACTGAAGCTTTCTTT.

CDR3 in amino acids: CASSITIATSTDTQYF. The CDR3 nucleotides are TGTGCCAGCAGTATTACCATAGCTACTAGCACAGATACGCAGTATTTT. The chain couples TRBV28 to TRBJ2-3; D call uncertain. The CDR3 length is 16 residues. Per the germline V gene, CDR1 is MDHEN and CDR2 is SYDVKM. Between the trimmed V and J ends, which lost 5 bases and 0 bases, there was a span of 15 bases.

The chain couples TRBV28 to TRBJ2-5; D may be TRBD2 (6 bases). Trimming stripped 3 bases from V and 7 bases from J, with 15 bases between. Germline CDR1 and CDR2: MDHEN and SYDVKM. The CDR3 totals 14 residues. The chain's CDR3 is CASSLGLPGTTQYF. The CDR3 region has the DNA TGTGCCAGCAGTTTGGGACTCCCCGGTACGACCCAGTACTTC.

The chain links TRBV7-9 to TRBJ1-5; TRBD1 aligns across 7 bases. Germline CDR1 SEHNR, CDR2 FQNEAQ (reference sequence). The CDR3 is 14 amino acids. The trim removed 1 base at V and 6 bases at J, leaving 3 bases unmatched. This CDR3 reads CASSLEGGSQPQHF. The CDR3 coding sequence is TGTGCCAGCAGCTTAGAAGGGGGCAGTCAGCCCCAGCATTTT.

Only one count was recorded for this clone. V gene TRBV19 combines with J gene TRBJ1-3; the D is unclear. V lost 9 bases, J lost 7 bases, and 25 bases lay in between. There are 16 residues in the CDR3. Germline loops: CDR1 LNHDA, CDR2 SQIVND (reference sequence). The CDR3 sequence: CASEPPRGRVANTIYF. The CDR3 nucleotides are TGTGCCAGCGAGCCCCCCCGAGGGCGGGTGGCTAACACCATATATTTT.

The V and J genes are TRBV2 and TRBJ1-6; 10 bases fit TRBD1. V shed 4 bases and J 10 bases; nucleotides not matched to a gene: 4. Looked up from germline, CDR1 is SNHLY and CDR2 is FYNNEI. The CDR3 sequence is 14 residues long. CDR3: CASSGDRGLSPLHF. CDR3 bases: TGTGCCAGCAGTGGGGACAGGGGTCTGTCACCCCTCCACTTT.

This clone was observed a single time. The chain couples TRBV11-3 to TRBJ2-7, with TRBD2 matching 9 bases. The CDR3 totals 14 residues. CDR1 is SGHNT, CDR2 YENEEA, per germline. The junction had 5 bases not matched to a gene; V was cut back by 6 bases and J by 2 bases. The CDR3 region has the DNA TGTGCCAGCAGTGGCGGGAGGGCCCCCTACGAGCAGTACTTC. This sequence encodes CASSGGRAPYEQYF.

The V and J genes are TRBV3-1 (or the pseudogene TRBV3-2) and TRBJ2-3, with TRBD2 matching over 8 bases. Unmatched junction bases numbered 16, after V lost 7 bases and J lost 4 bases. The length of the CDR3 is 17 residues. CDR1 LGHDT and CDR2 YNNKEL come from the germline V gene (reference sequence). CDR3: CASTPGAGALGSDTQYF. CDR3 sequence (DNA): TGTGCCAGCACCCCGGGAGCGGGAGCACTGGGGTCAGATACGCAGTATTTT.

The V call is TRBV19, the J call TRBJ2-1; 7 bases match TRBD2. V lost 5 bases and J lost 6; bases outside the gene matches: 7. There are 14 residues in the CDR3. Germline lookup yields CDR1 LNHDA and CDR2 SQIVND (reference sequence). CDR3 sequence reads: CASSRWEGLNEQFF. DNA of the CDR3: TGTGCCAGTAGTCGGTGGGAGGGCCTCAATGAGCAGTTCTTC.